The T cell receptor beta chain described here comes from a study of shared clonotypes between healthy human individuals (dated by TCRdb to 2020 to 2022). At the level of the whole study: The cohort comprised a couple of women and a few men aged 18 to 49 years. For each donor, CD4 naive and CD4 memory were each given three plates, CD8 naive was given two plates, and CD8 memory was given one plate. To estimate repertoire size and how much clonotype sharing occurs between individuals, the study deeply sequenced the blood TCR repertoires of several healthy adults. Different laboratories and diverse techniques were used to prepare libraries and sequence TCR repertoires, to increase sequencing depth and limit assay-specific biases. Each donor's leukapheresis produced roughly between roughly 0.85 and 10 billion PBMCs.

Using the deep immunoSEQ assay, TCR CDR3 regions were amplified from genomic DNA by multiplex PCR. Extracted genomic DNA from each cell subset was spread evenly across all wells of several immunoSEQ 96-well plates, with each plate serving as a replicate. For sorted subsets, approximately 200 ng of genomic DNA, equivalent to around 31,000 T cell genomes, went into each replicate PCR. Purified libraries were quantified with a Qubit 3.0 fluorometer, sized on a Bioanalyzer 2100, and re-quantified with the KAPA Library Quantification kit. A separate single-read 150-cycle Illumina NextSeq 550 flow cell was used to sequence each immunoSEQ 96-well plate. On the study's bioinformatics: Because the immunoSEQ output included only junctional sequences and no quality scores, the filtering could not be the same as the filtering used for full-length reads. Sequences were annotated with PyIR, a Python wrapper for IgBLAST v1.9, using IMGT germline references to assign V/J genes and CDR3. Any read was removed if the V/J assignment was weak (E-value above 1e-6), the CDR3 was missing, or the read contained stop codons, out-of-frame junctions, or ambiguous translated residues. V3J clonotypes were defined as sequences sharing an identical inferred V gene, J gene, and CDR3 amino acid sequence. Percentage overlap between repertoires was calculated by dividing the number of shared unique clonotypes by the size of the smaller repertoire. RTK rarefaction, the Chao1 estimator, and Recon v2.1 estimates of unobserved clonotypes were used to assess repertoire richness. For all TCRbeta clonotypes obtained by the gDNA method from several donors, generation probabilities were computed with OLGA. In TCRdb, the immuneACCESS table is reduced to in-frame sequences with V and J assigned. These tables do not hold every clone; where another copy was compared, an unresolved V gene accounts for under half, and the others remain unexplained. V and J calls plus clone size are reproduced from that table; the DNA served to infer D and trimming. In this sample the table shows 2.3 million or so clones, over 90% of which occur a single time. The ten largest clones take up about 0.39% of the sample.

The donors were healthy, HIV-negative adults who had no recently reported acute infections or vaccinations. Every donor was a Caucasian adult living in Nashville, Tennessee, USA. Magnetic negative selection was used to enrich CD4+ T cells, after which naive cells were positively selected on CD45RA and the negative fraction became the memory subset. After blood collection by leukapheresis, PBMCs were isolated using Ficoll-Histopaque density gradient centrifugation and then cryopreserved in the vapor phase of liquid nitrogen. Analytical flow cytometry was used to check the purity and quantity of every magnetically sorted T cell population. Each sorted fraction had its genomic DNA isolated and then quantified by UV absorbance on a Nanodrop 2000c. Summary of the overall study and its limitations: Clonotypes shared by all four sorted-subset donors showed higher generation probabilities than non-shared clonotypes. Sharing across several donors was observed for approximately 4.6% of naive CD4, over 3% of naive CD8, around 2.5% of memory CD4, and roughly 0.4% of memory CD8 clonotypes. Sampling was limited to blood, and TCR repertoires in tissue likely differ from TCR repertoires in blood. The genetic and exposure-history diversity represented was limited by the small number of donors. Incomplete sequencing was indicated by rarefaction of sorted-subset datasets, despite the large sequencing depth. Naive subsets generally had larger estimated clonotype richness than memory subsets did. Pairwise subsampling indicated that sequencing depth was expected to affect the degree of clonotype sharing among donors.

Taken from cysteine to phenylalanine, the CDR3 has 14 residues. The read is trimmed to its CDR3 DNA, 42 bases read in frame from base 1. CDR1 LNHDA and CDR2 SQIVND were looked up in the germline V gene (reference sequence). After removal of 5 bases from V and 1 base from J, the junction retains 3 bases not matched to a gene. Details on this clone: No antigen is known for it. No much larger clone exists at a distance of one base, and base qualities are not known.

The sequence links TRBV19 to TRBJ2-5, and TRBD1 matches 8 of the central bases. This receptor was identified in a man aged 18 to 29 in good health. Some clones in this sample may be carry-over from other donors' samples. Sequencing input: naive CD4+ T cells from PBMCs. The cell subset or site label on this specimen signifies: CD45RA+ positively selected. The sequenced DNA: TGTGCCAGTAGTCAGGGACAGGCCCAAGAGACCCAGTACTTC. It translates to CASSQGQAQETQYF.